A selection of T cell receptor beta chains follows, all from one sample in a study of blood T cell repertoires in COVID-19. Profiled with immunoSEQ multiplex PCR; TCRdb holds only in-frame clones, not every one. The data contain around 450,000 clones, 87% of them singletons. The sequencing sample was made of PBMCs or T cells enriched from blood (not recorded which). The source is a woman aged 18-29 years who had recovered from COVID-19. Each CDR3 is given with its conserved first and last residue. Fields, in order: D gene, clone size, V gene, J gene, CDR3 protein, CDR3 DNA. D genes are given only for firm matches. Not every row has a clone size; where given, it reads once, few, many or a size class.

TRBD1	-	TRBV18	TRBJ2-1	CASSTLQGAANEQFF	TGTGCCAGCTCTACTTTACAGGGGGCGGCAAATGAGCAGTTCTTC
-	-	TRBV6-2/TRBV6-3	TRBJ1-1	CASSYGGRGGWAEAFF	TGTGCCAGCAGTTACGGCGGTCGGGGAGGGTGGGCTGAAGCTTTCTTT
-	-	TRBV12-3/TRBV12-4	TRBJ2-1	CASSQANEQFF	TGTGCCAGCAGTCAAGCCAATGAGCAGTTCTTC
-	-	TRBV19	TRBJ1-1	CASSIGESRGAFF	TGTGCCAGTAGTATAGGAGAGTCTAGGGGAGCTTTCTTT
-	-	TRBV25-1	TRBJ1-2	CASSEFSQGRGYTF	TGTGCCAGCAGTGAATTTAGTCAGGGGAGAGGCTACACCTTC
-	-	TRBV12-3/TRBV12-4	TRBJ1-1	CASSLRGTEAFF	TGTGCCAGCAGTTTAAGAGGGACTGAAGCTTTCTTT
-	-	TRBV5-1	TRBJ1-2	CASSLSAGALCGYTF	TGCGCCAGCAGCTTGTCAGCAGGGGCCCTTTGTGGCTACACCTTC
-	-	TRBV6-5	TRBJ1-5	CASQPGRNQPQHF	TGTGCCTCACAACCAGGGCGCAATCAGCCCCAGCATTTT
TRBD2	-	TRBV15	TRBJ2-7	CATSRRFPSGGSYEQYF	TGTGCCACCAGCAGACGATTCCCTAGCGGGGGCTCCTACGAGCAGTACTTC
TRBD1	once	TRBV29-1	TRBJ1-1	CSVEDLGTVAFF	TGCAGCGTTGAAGATCTAGGGACAGTGGCTTTCTTT
TRBD1	-	TRBV2	TRBJ1-1	CASSWDRMNTEAFF	TGTGCCAGCAGTTGGGACAGGATGAACACTGAAGCTTTCTTT
-	-	TRBV25-1	TRBJ1-1	CASKPDLNTEAFF	TGTGCCAGCAAACCAGACTTGAACACTGAAGCTTTCTTT
TRBD1	few	TRBV3-1/TRBV3-2	TRBJ1-5	CASSRGQGGKPQHF	TGTGCCAGCAGCCGAGGACAGGGGGGAAAGCCCCAGCATTTT
-	-	TRBV2	TRBJ2-1	CASSVTDLEFF	TGTGCCAGCAGTGTGACAGATCTAGAGTTCTTC
-	-	TRBV7-9	TRBJ1-1	CASSLEGRFKTEAFF	TGTGCCAGCAGCTTAGAAGGCAGGTTCAAAACTGAAGCTTTCTTT
TRBD1	-	TRBV27	TRBJ2-1	CASSRDRTNEQFF	TGTGCCAGCAGTAGGGACAGGACCAATGAGCAGTTCTTC
-	-	TRBV5-1	TRBJ1-2	CASSLGWALRVHGYTF	TGCGCCAGCAGCTTGGGCTGGGCCTTGAGGGTCCATGGCTACACCTTC
TRBD2	-	TRBV28	TRBJ2-3	CASRPGGAGTQYF	TGTGCCAGCAGGCCGGGGGGAGCGGGTACGCAGTATTTT
TRBD2	-	TRBV30	TRBJ2-5	CAWSVRGGGGETQYF	TGTGCCTGGAGTGTACGAGGAGGCGGGGGAGAGACCCAGTACTTC
-	-	TRBV5-4	TRBJ1-3	CASSNTGIAGNTIYF	TGTGCCAGCAGCAACACAGGGATAGCTGGAAACACCATATATTTT
-	-	TRBV28	TRBJ1-5	CASSLIDRNSNQPQHF	TGTGCCAGCAGTTTAATAGACAGAAATAGCAATCAGCCCCAGCATTTT
TRBD1	few	TRBV5-1	TRBJ1-4	CASSQDRAMGEKLFF	TGCGCCAGCAGCCAAGACAGGGCCATGGGGGAAAAACTGTTTTTT
-	-	TRBV3-1/TRBV3-2	TRBJ1-1	CASSQASAQAIEAFF	TGTGCCAGCAGCCAAGCGAGTGCCCAGGCCATTGAAGCTTTCTTT
-	-	TRBV5-8	TRBJ2-5	CASSLVGLRETQYF	TGTGCCAGCAGCTTGGTGGGACTTAGAGAGACCCAGTACTTC
TRBD1	-	TRBV4-1	TRBJ2-2	CASSQEAGGLTGELFF	TGCGCCAGCAGCCAAGAGGCAGGGGGCTTAACCGGGGAGCTGTTTTTT
-	-	TRBV3-1/TRBV3-2	TRBJ2-1	CASSQDNDGVF	TGTGCCAGCAGCCAAGATAACGACGGAGTCTTC
TRBD1	-	TRBV6-6	TRBJ1-2	CASSLTGAGYTF	TGTGCCAGCAGTTTGACAGGGGCAGGCTACACCTTC
TRBD1	-	TRBV2	TRBJ1-5	CASSYGQGNQPQHF	TGTGCCAGCAGCTACGGACAGGGCAATCAGCCCCAGCATTTT
-	-	TRBV20-1	TRBJ2-7	CSASGELAANEQYF	TGCAGTGCCAGTGGGGAGCTAGCCGCCAACGAGCAGTACTTC
TRBD1	-	TRBV2	TRBJ1-1	CASSSGRGYTEAFF	TGTGCCAGCTCCTCCGGCAGGGGGTACACTGAAGCTTTCTTT
TRBD1	-	TRBV18	TRBJ1-5	CASSLDRGWKPQHF	TGTGCCAGCTCACTAGACAGGGGGTGGAAGCCCCAGCATTTT
-	-	TRBV7-9	TRBJ1-2	CASSSPDSYGYTF	TGTGCCAGCAGCTCTCCCGACTCATATGGCTACACCTTC
TRBD1	-	TRBV18	TRBJ1-1	CASSVGQGTEAFF	TGTGCCAGCTCAGTGGGACAGGGCACTGAAGCTTTCTTT
-	-	TRBV30	TRBJ1-1	CAWSGGVNTEAFF	TGTGCCTGGAGTGGGGGGGTGAACACTGAAGCTTTCTTT
-	-	TRBV11-2	TRBJ1-2	CASSDKIRKGPNYGYTF	TGTGCCAGCAGCGATAAGATCCGAAAGGGGCCGAACTATGGCTACACCTTC
-	-	TRBV2	TRBJ2-7	CASSGLVSYEQYF	TGTGCCAGCAGTGGTCTAGTCTCCTACGAGCAGTACTTC
-	-	TRBV2	TRBJ1-6	CASSEALWGRDSNSPLHF	TGTGCCAGCAGTGAAGCCTTATGGGGCAGGGATAGTAATTCACCCCTCCACTTT
TRBD1	-	TRBV7-8	TRBJ1-5	CASSLTWDRANNQPQHF	TGTGCCAGCAGCTTAACTTGGGACAGGGCTAACAATCAGCCCCAGCATTTT
-	few	TRBV29-1	TRBJ2-1	CSVEDLVQGGNSYNEQFF	TGCAGCGTTGAAGATTTAGTGCAGGGCGGCAATTCCTACAATGAGCAGTTCTTC
-	-	TRBV30	TRBJ1-1	CAWSALVRDTEAFF	TGTGCCTGGAGTGCCCTCGTCCGGGACACTGAAGCTTTCTTT
-	-	TRBV9	TRBJ1-4	CASSLRPGLGNEKLFF	TGTGCCAGCAGCTTACGACCGGGACTCGGAAATGAAAAACTGTTTTTT
-	-	TRBV30	TRBJ2-1	CAWSGPLGGGLGQFF	TGTGCCTGGAGTGGCCCATTAGGCGGAGGGCTAGGGCAGTTCTTC
-	-	TRBV11-2	TRBJ1-1	CASSRPGLDTEAFF	TGTGCCAGCAGCCGCCCGGGGTTGGACACTGAAGCTTTCTTT
-	-	TRBV5-1	TRBJ2-7	CASSEGDSEQYF	TGCGCCAGCAGCGAGGGGGATTCCGAGCAGTACTTC
TRBD1	-	TRBV5-5	TRBJ1-2	CASSWGDSPNYGYTF	TGTGCCAGCAGCTGGGGGGACAGCCCTAACTATGGCTACACCTTC
TRBD1	once	TRBV18	TRBJ1-6	CASSRGPGQGAKGSPLHF	TGTGCCAGCTCACGAGGACCGGGACAGGGGGCAAAAGGTTCACCCCTCCACTTT